One sample yielded the 28 T cell receptor beta chains listed below, sequenced in a study of identifying expanded T cells in peripheral blood (dated by TCRdb to about 2019). The protocol used for the library was the immunoSEQ multiplex PCR assay. TCRdb provides this immuneACCESS table in a form limited to in-frame rearrangements. Some clones are lacking; in checked studies, under half of them reflect an unresolved V gene, and why the rest are absent is not known. The table for this sample lists approximately 94,000 clones; 75% to 90% of them were counted only once. 4.5% to 6.5% of the sample is taken by the ten largest. Material: blood. Receptors were obtained from a person aged 18 to 75 in good health.

The chain recombines TRBV7-9 with TRBJ2-3; 8 bases agree with TRBD1. Trimming removed 7 bases from V and 5 bases from J; junction bases left unmatched: 11. The CDR3 is made up of 15 amino acids. Germline V gene lookup returns CDR1 SEHNR and CDR2 FQNEAQ (reference sequence). The CDR3 region is CASTDEDREVDTQYF. The CDR3 DNA reads TGTGCCAGCACCGACGAGGACAGGGAGGTAGATACGCAGTATTTT.

The chain carries TRBV6-5 and TRBJ2-1; D gene ambiguous. The CDR3 loop spans 13 amino acids. Germline-derived CDR1 and CDR2 are MNHEY and SVGAGI. V was clipped by 4 bases and J by 4 bases, with 8 bases between them. DNA for the CDR3: TGTGCCAGCAGTTTTTCGGAATACAATGAGCAGTTCTTC. This translates into CASSFSEYNEQFF.

The gene calls are TRBV15 and TRBJ2-6; D remains unclear. CDR1 and CDR2 (germline): LNHNV, YYDKDF (reference sequence). There are 17 residues in the CDR3. With 0 bases removed from V and 0 bases from J, the gap between germline ends came to 9 bases. CDR3 protein: CATSRERRYSGANVLTF. The CDR3 DNA reads as TGTGCCACCAGCAGAGAGCGACGGTACTCTGGGGCCAACGTCCTGACTTTC.

The chain carries TRBV27 and TRBJ2-3; 8 bases match TRBD1. CDR1 and CDR2 from the germline V gene are MNHEY and SMNVEV (reference sequence). The junction had 8 bases not matched to a gene; V was cut back by 6 bases and J by 3 bases. This CDR3 contains 15 residues. The CDR3 reads CASSYDRGRTDTQYF. The CDR3 DNA sequence: TGTGCCAGCAGCTACGACAGGGGTCGTACAGATACGCAGTATTTT.

This clone showed up just once. J is TRBJ2-1 and V is TRBV7-9, with D perhaps matching TRBD1 or TRBD2 (5 bases each). CDR1 is SEHNR and CDR2 is FQNEAQ in the germline V gene (reference sequence). The CDR3 covers 17 residues. V lost 5 bases and J lost 7, with 24 bases in between. The CDR3 here is CASSQIGTALRKNEQFF. CDR3 nucleotide sequence: TGTGCCAGCAGCCAGATCGGGACCGCGTTACGTAAGAATGAGCAGTTCTTC.

The V gene is TRBV14, the J gene TRBJ1-1, with D hard to call. The ends were cut back, 5 bases at V and 2 bases at J, with 12 bases in the middle. Germline V gene data show CDR1 as SGHDN and CDR2 as FVKESK. The CDR3 length is 14 residues. The CDR3 sequence: CASSWGLSNTEAFF. CDR3 nucleotides: TGTGCCAGCAGCTGGGGTCTTTCAAACACTGAAGCTTTCTTT. The full variable domain, its missing parts supplied by reference TRBV14 and TRBJ1-1, is EAGVTQFPSHSVIEKGQTVTLRCDPISGHDNLYWYRRVMGKEIKFLLHFVKESKQDESGMPNNRFLAERTGGTYSTLKVQPAELEDSGVYFCASSWGLSNTEAFFGQGTRLTVV.

The chain couples TRBV19 to TRBJ2-7; D uncertain. V was trimmed by 4 bases and J by 3 bases, leaving 16 bases between them. The CDR3 sequence is 15 residues long. The germline V gene encodes CDR1 LNHDA and CDR2 SQIVND (reference sequence). The CDR3 region is CASSTPSAGRYEQYF. The CDR3 nucleotides read TGTGCCAGTAGTACGCCGTCGGCAGGACGCTACGAGCAGTACTTC.

The chain joins TRBV5-4 to TRBJ1-2, with D possibly TRBD1 on 6 matching bases. The CDR3 consists of 14 residues. Germline loops: CDR1 SGHNT, CDR2 YYREEE (reference sequence). Trimming cost V 3 bases and J 2 bases, with 11 bases left between them. The CDR3 reads CASSWVQGNYGYTF. CDR3 DNA sequence: TGTGCCAGCAGCTGGGTACAGGGAAACTATGGCTACACCTTC. The complete variable domain, with remaining parts taken from reference TRBV5-4 and TRBJ1-2, reads ETGVTQSPTHLIKTRGQQVTLRCSSQSGHNTVSWYQQALGQGPQFIFQYYREEENGRGNFPPRFSGLQFPNYSSELNVNALELDDSALYLCASSWVQGNYGYTFGSGTRLTVV.

The chain's CDR3 is CASSKVERSLHSGANVLTF. The CDR3, as DNA: TGTGCCAGCAGCAAAGTCGAGCGGAGCTTACACTCTGGGGCCAACGTCCTGACTTTC. The rearrangement uses TRBV21-1 and TRBJ2-6; TRBD2, the table's D call, was not compared with the DNA. TRBV21-1 is annotated as a pseudogene. There are 19 residues in the CDR3.

This chain links TRBV7-6 with TRBJ1-6; tentative D call: TRBD1 (5 bases). The ends were cut back, 1 base at V and 7 bases at J, with 11 bases in the middle. Germline-derived CDR1 and CDR2 are SGHVS and FNYEAQ. CDR3 length: 15 residues. CDR3 loop: CASSLGTGENSPLHF. The CDR3 coding sequence is TGTGCCAGCAGCTTAGGGACGGGGGAAAATTCACCCCTCCACTTT. Full variable domain (rest looked up from reference TRBV7-6 and TRBJ1-6): GAGVSQSPRYKVTKRGQDVALRCDPISGHVSLYWYRQALGQGPEFLTYFNYEAQQDKSGLPNDRFSAERPEGSISTLTIQRTEQRDSAMYRCASSLGTGENSPLHFGNGTRLTVT.

The chain uses TRBV30 and TRBJ1-5, with a possible D match to TRBD1 (6 bases). V was clipped by 1 base and J by 2 bases, with 18 bases between them. Germline CDR1 GTSNPN, CDR2 SVGIG (reference sequence). The CDR3 extends over 17 amino acids. CDR3 DNA sequence: TGTGCCTGGAGTGGCCCCGTCAGGGGCCGGGGCAATCAGCCCCAGCATTTT. This gives the protein CAWSGPVRGRGNQPQHF.

This chain uses TRBV6-6 with TRBJ1-2; D unclear. This CDR3 is 16 amino acids long. Germline V gene sequence: CDR1 MNHNY, CDR2 SVGAGI (reference sequence). V gave up 5 bases and J gave up 3 bases, with 19 bases separating them. CDR3 protein: CASSPGTQRFDYGYTF. For the CDR3, the DNA is TGTGCCAGCAGTCCCGGAACCCAAAGGTTCGACTATGGCTACACCTTC.

The gene calls are TRBV4-1 and TRBJ1-2, with D unresolved. V lost 1 base and J lost 4, with 16 bases in between. The CDR3 totals 16 residues. Looked up from germline, CDR1 is MGHRA and CDR2 is YSYEKL. CDR3 in DNA: TGCGCCAGCAGCCAAGTCGAACCAGTGGTGCTCTATGGCTACACCTTC. Translated, it gives CASSQVEPVVLYGYTF.

The V gene is TRBV5-1, the J gene TRBJ2-6; TRBD1 or TRBD2 may be the D gene (5 bases each). The V end was cut by 1 base, the J end by 0 bases, with 8 bases between. Germline V CDR1 and CDR2: SGHRS, YFSETQ. This CDR3 has 16 amino acids. The CDR3: CASSLMGVSGANVLTF. In DNA, the CDR3 is TGCGCCAGCAGCTTGATGGGGGTCTCTGGGGCCAACGTCCTGACTTTC. Combining the CDR3 with reference TRBV5-1 and TRBJ2-6 gives the whole variable domain KAGVTQTPRYLIKTRGQQVTLSCSPISGHRSVSWYQQTPGQGLQFLFEYFSETQRNKGNFPGRFSGRQFSNSRSEMNVSTLELGDSALYLCASSLMGVSGANVLTFGAGSRLTVL.

The chain has TRBV30 and TRBJ2-3; D gene uncertain. Germline CDR1 is GTSNPN and CDR2 is SVGIG (reference sequence). CDR3 length: 14 amino acids. With 2 bases removed from V and 7 bases from J, the gap between germline ends came to 16 bases. CDR3 sequence reads: CAWSFGYGENTQYF. CDR3 DNA: TGTGCCTGGAGTTTTGGCTACGGAGAGAATACGCAGTATTTT. Drawing the rest from reference TRBV30 and TRBJ2-3, the complete variable domain is SQTIHQWPATLVQPVGSPLSLECTVEGTSNPNLYWYRQAAGRGLQLLFYSVGIGQISSEVPQNLSASRPQDRQFILSSKKLLLSDSGFYLCAWSFGYGENTQYFGPGTRLTVL.

The rearrangement links TRBV19 to TRBJ1-3; 8 bases are a match to TRBD1. The CDR3 is 16 residues long. Germline lookup yields CDR1 LNHDA and CDR2 SQIVND (reference sequence). J gave up 4 bases and V 5 bases, and 10 bases lay outside the gene matches. The CDR3 DNA reads as TGTGCCAGTAGTGGGCGACGACAGGGGTCGGGAAACACCATATATTTT. Its translation is CASSGRRQGSGNTIYF.

The chain couples TRBV2 to TRBJ2-5; D may be TRBD2 (7 bases). Germline CDR1 is SNHLY and CDR2 is FYNNEI. CDR3 size: 15 residues. Between the trimmed V and J ends, which lost 9 bases and 2 bases, there was a span of 19 bases. CDR3 sequence: CASSTGGVFQETQYF. The DNA for the CDR3 is TGTGCCAGTTCGACGGGGGGCGTATTTCAAGAGACCCAGTACTTC.

V usage is TRBV19 and J usage is TRBJ2-1; D may be TRBD1 or TRBD2 (5 bases each). Germline V gene data show CDR1 as LNHDA and CDR2 as SQIVND (reference sequence). Trimming cost V 9 bases and J 9 bases, with 18 bases left between them. This CDR3 has 13 residues. The CDR3 region is CASDDGTPGEQFF. The DNA of the CDR3 is TGTGCCAGCGATGATGGGACCCCTGGTGAGCAGTTCTTC. Full variable domain (missing parts from reference TRBV19 and TRBJ2-1): DGGITQSPKYLFRKEGQNVTLSCEQNLNHDAMYWYRQDPGQGLRLIYYSQIVNDFQKGDIAEGYSVSREKKESFPLTVTSAQKNPTAFYLCASDDGTPGEQFFGPGTRLTVL.

This sequence joins TRBV2 and TRBJ2-7; 7 bases map to TRBD2. Trimming removed 6 bases from V and 3 bases from J; junction bases left unmatched: 5. Germline loops: CDR1 SNHLY, CDR2 FYNNEI. The CDR3 loop spans 13 amino acids. The CDR3 spells CASRGGGSYEQYF. As DNA, the CDR3 is TGTGCCAGCAGGGGGGGAGGGAGCTACGAGCAGTACTTC.

V and J are TRBV27 and TRBJ2-7; D might be TRBD2 (6 bases). The CDR3 loop spans 15 amino acids. Germline CDR1 is MNHEY and CDR2 is SMNVEV (reference sequence). Trimming shortened V by 7 bases and J by 4 bases, and 20 bases separated the two germline ends. In DNA, the CDR3 is TGTGCCAGCAAACCCCTCCTCCACGGGGGTTACGAGCAGTACTTC. Amino acid sequence: CASKPLLHGGYEQYF.

The V and J genes are TRBV29-1 and TRBJ1-5; D not resolved. Trimming took off 3 bases at V and 3 bases at J, with 12 bases between the two ends. Germline assignment: CDR1 SQVTM and CDR2 ANQGSEA. The CDR3 is made up of 14 amino acids. The DNA of the CDR3 is TGCAGCGTTGAGAAGGAAACCCACAATCAGCCCCAGCATTTT. Protein product: CSVEKETHNQPQHF.

The rearrangement joins TRBV7-8 to TRBJ2-5; 8 bases align to TRBD1. The CDR3 spans 14 residues. The germline V gene has CDR1 SGHVS and CDR2 FQNEAQ. J was trimmed by 4 bases and V by 3 bases; bases with no gene match: 4. CDR3 loop: CASSFDRGGETQYF. The CDR3 DNA reads as TGTGCCAGCAGCTTTGACAGGGGCGGAGAGACCCAGTACTTC.

This chain joins TRBV7-3 and TRBJ2-1; D unresolved. The CDR3 is 16 residues long. The germline V gene has CDR1 SGHTA and CDR2 FQGTGA. V gave up 2 bases and J gave up 0 bases, with 11 bases separating them. Here the CDR3 reads CASSLSQVPSYNEQFF. DNA of the CDR3: TGTGCCAGCAGCTTATCTCAGGTTCCCTCCTACAATGAGCAGTTCTTC.

V gene TRBV27 combines with J gene TRBJ2-1; TRBD2 matches 7 bases. This CDR3 is built from 14 residues. Germline loops: CDR1 MNHEY, CDR2 SMNVEV (reference sequence). V lost 3 bases to trimming and J lost 1 base; unmatched junction nucleotides: 0. The CDR3 nucleotides read TGTGCCAGCAGTTTGCGGGGGTCCTACAATGAGCAGTTCTTC. It is translated as CASSLRGSYNEQFF.

The J gene is TRBJ1-2, the V gene TRBV7-2, with a tentative D call TRBD1 (6 bases). The CDR3 has 14 amino acids. Trimming pared 3 bases from V and 6 bases from J, leaving 14 bases between. CDR1 and CDR2 from the germline V gene are SGHTA and FQGNSA. CDR3 nucleotides: TGTGCCAGCAGCTTGTTCGGACAGCCAAATGGCTACACCTTC. Residues: CASSLFGQPNGYTF.

The chain uses TRBV6-1 and TRBJ1-1; 8 nucleotides line up with TRBD1. Germline CDR1 reads MNHNS; CDR2 reads SASEGT. Germline trimming cut 4 bases from V and 4 bases from J; bases unmatched to any gene: 8. The CDR3 consists of 15 residues. In DNA form, the CDR3 reads TGTGCCAGCAGTGGACGATATACAGGGGGCACTGAAGCTTTCTTT. It encodes CASSGRYTGGTEAFF.

V usage is TRBV4-2 and J usage is TRBJ2-1; D remains unclear. Germline V gene sequence: CDR1 LGHNA, CDR2 YNFKEQ. V was cut by 0 bases and J by 1 base, with 16 bases left in between. This CDR3 region has 18 residues. The CDR3 nucleotides read TGTGCCAGCAGCCAAGATGGGGTTTGGTCGGGTTCCTACAATGAGCAGTTCTTC. Protein: CASSQDGVWSGSYNEQFF.

A single count supports this clone. The V and J genes are TRBV14 and TRBJ1-1, with unresolved D. V dropped 0 bases and J dropped 4 bases, with 24 bases sitting between them. Germline V CDR1 and CDR2: SGHDN, FVKESK. This CDR3 is 19 amino acids long. The CDR3 bases are TGTGCCAGCAGCCAAGATCTTAAGGAATTTGGGCTGATGGTCACTGAAGCTTTCTTT. Its translation: CASSQDLKEFGLMVTEAFF.